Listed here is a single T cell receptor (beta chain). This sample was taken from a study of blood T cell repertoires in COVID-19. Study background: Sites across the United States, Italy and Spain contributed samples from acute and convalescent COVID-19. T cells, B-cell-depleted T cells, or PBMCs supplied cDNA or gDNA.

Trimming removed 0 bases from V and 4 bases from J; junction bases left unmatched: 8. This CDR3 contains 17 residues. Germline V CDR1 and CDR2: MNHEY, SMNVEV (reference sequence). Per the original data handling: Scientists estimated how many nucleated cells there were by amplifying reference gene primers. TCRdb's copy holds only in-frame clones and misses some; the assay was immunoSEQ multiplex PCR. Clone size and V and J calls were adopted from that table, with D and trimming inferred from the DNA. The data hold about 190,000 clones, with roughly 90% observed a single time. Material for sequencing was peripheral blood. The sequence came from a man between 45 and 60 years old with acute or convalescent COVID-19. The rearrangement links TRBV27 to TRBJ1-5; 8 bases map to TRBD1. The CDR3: CASSLSAGGDVNQPQHF. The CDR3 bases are TGTGCCAGCAGTTTATCGGCAGGGGGCGATGTGAATCAGCCCCAGCATTTT.